This T cell receptor (beta chain) was observed in a study of T cells in Graves' hyperthyroidism and ophthalmopathy. Study in general: The blood sample was taken at first diagnosis, before treatment began. Notes on the study in general: Most thyroid clonotypes that were expanded above 0.001 also turned up in blood.

TCR beta CDR3 sequences were amplified from RNA transcripts. RT-PCR in the first round (using the HTBI primer set) targeted the TCR CDR3. One entry per CDR3 protein, called by TCRdb with MiXCR from the multiplex PCR reads. This sample has some 530,000 distinct CDR3 sequences, with about 20% found just once. Trimming removed 5 bases from V and 4 bases from J, with 12 bases in between. Germline V gives CDR1 SQVTM, CDR2 ANQGSEA. The CDR3 length is 12 residues. Comments on this clonotype: Its antigen remains unidentified.

Clinical symptoms, serum thyroxine, TRAb, thyroid ultrasound and orbital computed tomography established diagnosis. Sequencing used blood. This rearrangement joins TRBV29-1 to TRBJ2-7, with D perhaps matching TRBD1 (5 bases). This receptor was identified in a woman aged 70-85 years with Graves' ophthalmopathy. This chain's CDR3 is CSVLAGNYEQYF. For the CDR3, the DNA is TGCAGCGTTCTGGCAGGGAATTACGAGCAGTACTTC.